The present entry profiles one T cell receptor beta chain with its context. This clone was picked up a small number of times. Its antigen is unknown. Within one base of it there is no much larger clone, and no base qualities were kept. The germline V end is reduced by 4 bases and the J end by 7 bases; junction bases left unmatched: 4. From cysteine to phenylalanine, the CDR3 is 14 amino acids long. Only CDR3 DNA is held: 42 bases, read in frame from base 1. According to the germline V gene, CDR1 reads SGHDN and CDR2 reads FVKESK. The record originates from a study of cytomegalovirus exposure and HLA in healthy donors (dated by TCRdb to about 2017). With regard to the full study: According to an earlier analysis of 587 of the donors, about 179 million T cells yielded 120 million or so unique TCR beta sequences and around 300 Gb of sequence data. All discovery cohort repertoires had been generated on a single sequencing platform. The study was designed to test whether signatures of past pathogen exposure could be identified by cataloging public T cell receptors. Typing coverage differed by locus: A, B, C, DRB1 and DQB1 were typed in roughly 629-640 donors, DQA1 in 522, DPA1 in approximately 610, and DPB1 in just under 480. In a later analysis, previously published TCR beta repertoires from several hundred donors were re-analyzed and high-resolution HLA genotyping was added so that TCR occurrence patterns could be studied. Rather than using new phenotypic data, the later analysis identified candidate immune exposures from TCR beta sequences and from how often those sequences occurred across donors. To predict cytomegalovirus infection status, the study brought together high-throughput TCR immunosequencing, statistical association of individual TCRs with disease status, and machine learning. About 280 gigabases of sequencing data and approximately 85 million unique TCR sequences were included in an early release covering over 600 HLA-typed donors. A separate validation cohort of 100 to 150 different subjects was used in addition to the 666-subject first cohort. To decide whether each TCR beta V gene segment behaved as functional or pseudogenic, an earlier analysis of some 540 of the donors relied on high-throughput TCR beta sequencing. On average, about 240,000 unique TCR beta nucleotide sequences were sequenced per donor among fewer than 500 genotyped donors of the cohort, with about 17% of those sequences being non-productive. Using immunosequencing, the study profiled T cell repertoires from around 680 subjects and related those repertoires to cytomegalovirus serostatus. Class I and class II HLA loci were covered by the typing at four-digit resolution. Donor age, sex, ethnicity and CMV serostatus were compiled together with the repertoire data. Roughly five DR-DQ haplotypes were handled as single units for association and clustering, since linkage in the cohort was strong. The genetic ancestry cluster associated with self-reported Caucasian donors included about four fifths of the approximately 400 genotyped donors. A later genetic analysis took genome-wide SNP genotypes for about three fifths of the 666 donors and used that subset as a discovery cohort. Beyond this particular receptor, the publication reports: In an earlier analysis of about 600 of the donors, most TCR beta V segments appeared in productive rearrangements about 87% or about 30% of the time, broadly matching IMGT annotations. A later analysis found that TCR association rates varied across HLA loci, with DRB1 alleles showing the most associated TCRs and HLA-C alleles the fewest. In a later analysis, several top co-occurrence clusters were reported to appear linked to parvovirus B19, influenza, CMV and Epstein-Barr virus. The authors suggested that the approach could potentially be generalized to other disease states and immunological phenotypes. V-gene and J-gene trimming of TCR beta chains was associated with a missense DCLRE1C variant in a later genetic analysis, and the association was replicated in an independent cohort. A later genetic analysis reported fewer N-insertions in productive TCRs among donors in an Asian-associated ancestry cluster than the roughly 700-donor mean. Most TCR sequences were observed very rarely across donors, whereas some public TCRs were present in many individuals. A cluster of highly shared sequence variants was judged likely to represent a technical artifact of the sequencing pipeline. In vitro tests confirmed that a few of the cytomegalovirus-associated TCR beta chains recognize cytomegalovirus antigens. A later analysis found that HLA-associated TCR beta chains were more clonally expanded and had lower generation probabilities than equally common non-associated chains. Immune exposure information for the cohort was limited to CMV serostatus. A further reported finding was that TCR beta sequences accurately predicted the HLA-A and HLA-B alleles for most subjects in the first cohort. Because counts were too low, around 18 rarely observed V segments, including chromosome 9 orphons, were left out of the earlier analysis of 500 to 650 of the donors. Some IMGT-functional V segments, including TRBV6-2 and TRBV6-3, could not be distinguished by the 87-base-pair reads and were therefore excluded. When HLA alleles, especially DR and DQ, strongly co-occurred, attributing TCR associations to individual alleles was difficult. The classifier was reported to diagnose cytomegalovirus status with high specificity and sensitivity in both the original and validation cohorts. Because some donors lacked HLA typing at each locus, the association tests relied only on the typed subset. In this cohort, only TCR beta chains were sequenced, and detectable features were limited by the absence of alpha or paired-chain data. Linkage disequilibrium might explain the correlated functional status among segregating V segments, but an unknown experimental factor could not be ruled out. According to a later analysis, most CMV-associated TCR beta chains appeared to be HLA-restricted, and the HLA associations seemed to be driven largely by CMV exposure. In the study, about 150 TCR beta chains were listed as associated with cytomegalovirus. At a false discovery rate of 0.05, a later analysis linked 16,951 TCR beta sequences to specific HLA alleles. Roughly uniform sequencing depth across donors was assumed in presence/absence analyses, although this assumption may not hold.

The library was produced with the immunoSEQ multiplex PCR assay. A mixture of 60 forward primers for TCR Vbeta segments and 13 reverse primers for TCR Jbeta segments was used in the multiplex PCR. The CDR3 region of rearranged TCR beta genes was amplified from genomic DNA by a multiplex PCR assay. Amplified TCR beta libraries were sequenced as 87-base-pair reads on the Illumina HiSeq System. From the authors' description of their analysis: In a later analysis, some 80 million unique TCR beta chains were counted across the 500 to 850 repertoires, and around 10 million of these chains were shared by at least two donors. Raw reads were error-corrected and collapsed into unique sequences with a nearest-neighbor algorithm that merged closely related sequences to remove PCR and sequencing errors. V, D and J gene segments were assigned by aligning CDR3 sequences to IMGT reference sequences. For a sequence to be retained, a match of at least six nucleotides to both a V gene segment and a J gene segment was required. Rearrangements were called productive when the CDR3 lacked stop codons and stayed in frame with V and J; all others were non-productive. CDR3 was defined by IMGT convention, running from the second conserved V-encoded cysteine to the conserved J-encoded phenylalanine. The earlier analysis of 587 of the donors excluded any sequence lacking an unambiguous match to a single V gene segment. An earlier analysis of about 590 of the donors classified V segments as functional when productive rearrangements were above 56.7% and as segregating when the standard deviation between donors was above 5%. A statistical classification framework was built to diagnose cytomegalovirus status from the catalog of TCR beta chain sequences. In a later analysis, TCR nucleotide sequences were compared against IMGT/GENE-DB human TR gene sequences so that V and J genes could be assigned. Using the TCRdist pipeline, a later analysis assigned CDR3 sequences along with most-parsimonious VDJ recombination scenarios. A later analysis defined each TCR beta chain by its CDR3 amino acid sequence plus V-gene family, and excluded reads lacking a unique V-gene family. A later analysis removed 450 to 600 highly shared, low-generation-probability nucleotide sequences to deal with suspected cross-contamination and a sequencing artifact. In a later analysis, a clonal expansion index was calculated for each public chain from normalized within-repertoire ranks of inferred template counts. A later analysis computed generation probabilities with a VDJ recombination model fitted to out-of-frame rearrangements, and checked the results against IGoR. In a later analysis, TCR-TCR, TCR-HLA and TCR-CMV co-occurrence was scored with hypergeometric tests, and a repertoire-size bias correction was applied to TCR pairs. In a later analysis, false discovery rates were estimated by permuting HLA or CMV assignments 20 times. In a later analysis, co-occurring TCRs were grouped using DBSCAN, with TCRdist sequence similarity added in when clustering inside HLA-allele-positive subsets. Repertoires with fewer than 30,000 or more than 120,000 public chains were left out of co-occurrence clustering, as were five repertoires with anomalous nucleotide sharing. TCRdb re-hosts the immuneACCESS table, in-frame sequences only. Its copies lack some clones; in the studies checked, an unresolved V gene accounts for under half of them, and the cause for the rest is not known. The V and J calls and clone size were taken over from that table, and D and trimming were inferred from the DNA. In this sample the table shows 100,000 or so clones, 74% of which occur a single time. The ten most abundant clones make up 2% to 2.5% of the sample.

The cohort comprised fewer than 750 healthy bone marrow donors. Cohort members were all nominally healthy when sampled, although unrecorded immune exposures were likely present. Of the 710 or so cohort members, nearly 300 had a positive CMV serostatus and approximately 400 had a negative one, while no CMV serostatus was recorded for the donor. A peripheral blood sample was provided by each donor, and peripheral blood mononuclear cells were used for TCR beta sequencing. The Qiagen DNeasy Blood Extraction Kit was used to extract genomic DNA from the blood cell samples. The chain is assembled from TRBV14 and TRBJ1-4, with 9 central nucleotides matching TRBD1. Material for sequencing was PBMCs. The receptor was isolated from a human donor in good health. The DNA sequence reads TGTGCCAGCAGCCCACAGGGGGCGCGTGAAAAACTGTTTTTT. This encodes CASSPQGAREKLFF.